The source of this TCR beta chain is a study of blood T cell repertoires in COVID-19. Assay used: immunoSEQ multiplex PCR; TCRdb lists only in-frame clones, some missing. The sample yields about 89,000 clones, roughly 80% seen once. CDR3 length equals 14 residues. Germline V gives CDR1 LGHDT, CDR2 YNNKEL (reference sequence). Between the trimmed V and J ends, which lost 4 bases and 4 bases, there was a span of 10 bases. Sequenced: peripheral blood. The sequence was obtained from a human donor in a cohort sampled during active COVID-19. V usage is TRBV3-1 (or the pseudogene TRBV3-2) and J usage is TRBJ1-4; D unresolved. CDR3 DNA: TGTGCCAGCAGCCCCCGGGAGTTTAATGAAAAACTGTTTTTT. Amino acids: CASSPREFNEKLFF.